This TCR beta chain derives from a study of CD8 T cells in Susac syndrome. From germline, CDR1 is DFQATT and CDR2 SNEGSKA (reference sequence). The CDR3 totals 18 residues. Trimming at V came to 2 bases and at J to 5 bases, leaving 11 bases not matched to a gene. RNA, at about 0.5 to 1 ug, was reverse transcribed with random hexamers. TCRdb analysed the immunoSEQ multiplex PCR reads with MiXCR anew, one entry per CDR3 protein. The sample includes around 300,000 distinct CDR3 sequences, 70% to 90% of them seen just once. Source material: CD8+ T cells from PBMCs. The sequence derives from a human donor with multiple sclerosis. The chain recombines TRBV20-1 with TRBJ2-3; 15 positions agree with TRBD2. CDR3 sequence reads: CSARSLGLAGGREDTQYF. The CDR3 DNA follows: TGCAGTGCTAGAAGTCTAGGACTAGCGGGGGGGCGGGAAGATACGCAGTATTTT.